This paragraph reports one T cell receptor beta chain. Antigen: not known. The sample is drawn from a study of type 1 regulatory T cells. Study information: T-allo10 is a Tr1-enriched, alloantigen-specific CD4 T cell product made in vitro.

The CDR3 contains 19 residues. V was clipped by 3 bases and J by 8 bases, with 29 bases between them. Germline V gene data show CDR1 as KGHSH and CDR2 as LQKENI. General study results and limits: Tr1 cells had a more restricted TCR repertoire than non-Tr1 cells.

TCRdb fed the reads into MiXCR, producing one record per CDR3 protein. The profile shows about 62,000 distinct CDR3 sequences, less than 70% of them singletons. The receptor was isolated from a human donor in good health. The sequencing sample was made of cultured non-Tr1 T cells, either the whole culture or a sorted T cell fraction (not recorded which). This chain links TRBV18 with TRBJ2-1; tentative D call: TRBD2 (5 bases). The CDR3 sequence is CASSPIIAVAGILGDEQFF. CDR3 DNA sequence: TGTGCCAGCTCACCGATTATTGCCGTGGCCGGGATATTGGGCGATGAGCAGTTCTTC.